The 9 T cell receptor beta chains given below trace back to one sample, sequenced in a study of response to subunit inactivated influenza vaccine. From the RT-PCR reads, TCRdb called clonotypes with MiXCR, one entry per CDR3 protein. The table lists about 190,000 distinct CDR3 sequences, approximately 15% of them singletons, with roughly 26% in the top ten. The sample here was CD8+ T cells sorted from PBMCs, taken around 5 days after vaccination. The receptors come from a man aged 45 to 65 who received an inactivated influenza vaccine.

This clonotype was counted between two and nine times. The chain carries TRBV27 and TRBJ1-5, with D unclear. CDR1 is MNHEY, CDR2 SMNVEV, per germline (reference sequence). The CDR3 extends over 17 amino acids. V was pared by 5 bases and J by 3 bases, with 20 bases between. The CDR3: CASSPLARSNLNQPQHF. CDR3 nucleotides: TGTGCCAGCAGTCCGTTGGCCCGCAGCAACCTCAATCAGCCCCAGCATTTT.

This clonotype was observed a few times. The chain uses TRBV28 and TRBJ1-5, with 8 bases lining up with TRBD1. The CDR3 spans 14 residues. Germline CDR1 MDHEN, CDR2 SYDVKM. V trimming: 9 bases; J trimming: 2 bases; junction bases outside the gene matches: 6. CDR3 sequence (DNA): TGTGCCAGTATTACAGGGGGTGGCAATCAGCCCCAGCATTTT. Translated, it gives CASITGGGNQPQHF.

This CDR3 is CASSLGGGGTDTQYF. The CDR3 DNA reads as TGTGCCAGCAGTTTGGGAGGGGGGGGCACAGATACGCAGTATTTT. The chain links TRBV28 to TRBJ2-3; perhaps TRBD2 as D (7 bases). CDR1 is MDHEN and CDR2 is SYDVKM in the germline V gene. The CDR3 is made up of 15 amino acids. Trimming took off 3 bases at V and 1 base at J, with 11 bases between the two ends.

This sequence joins TRBV13 and TRBJ2-2; D is uncertain. The CDR3 covers 15 residues. V lost 7 bases to trimming and J lost 0 bases, with 12 bases between them. CDR1 is PRHDT and CDR2 is FYEKMQ in the germline V gene (reference sequence). The CDR3: CASTRLGPNTGELFF. CDR3 sequence (DNA): TGTGCCAGCACTCGCCTGGGTCCGAACACCGGGGAGCTGTTTTTT.

This clonotype appeared a single time. The chain has TRBV27 and TRBJ2-3, with TRBD2 identical over 14 bases. The CDR3 totals 17 residues. V trimming: 1 base; J trimming: 6 bases; junction bases outside the gene matches: 6. Germline CDR1 and CDR2: MNHEY and SMNVEV (reference sequence). The CDR3 sequence is CASSLLTSGGAGDTQYF. In DNA form, the CDR3 reads TGTGCCAGCAGTTTATTGACTAGCGGGGGGGCCGGGGATACGCAGTATTTT.

This chain links TRBV7-9 with TRBJ1-1; TRBD1 matches at 7 bases. The germline CDR1 and CDR2 sequences are SEHNR and FQNEAQ (reference sequence). The CDR3 consists of 16 residues. Trimming took 1 base from V and 5 from J; bases not matched to a gene: 10. The CDR3 region has the DNA TGTGCCAGCAGCTTAGGGACAGGACTGGGTGGGACTGAAGCTTTCTTT. Amino acid sequence: CASSLGTGLGGTEAFF.

The V and J genes are TRBV20-1 and TRBJ2-3; D remains ambiguous. The CDR3 is made up of 14 amino acids. CDR1 and CDR2 (germline): DFQATT, SNEGSKA (reference sequence). V was pared by 1 base and J by 1 base, with 9 bases between. CDR3 region: CSARAADGTDTQYF. CDR3 DNA sequence: TGCAGTGCTAGAGCGGCGGACGGCACAGATACGCAGTATTTT.

The genes are TRBV3-1 and TRBJ2-7; perhaps TRBD1 as D (5 bases). V lost 0 bases and J lost 2, with 20 bases in between. The CDR3 sequence is 18 residues long. Per the germline V gene, CDR1 is LGHDT and CDR2 is YNNKEL (reference sequence). The CDR3 reads CASSQDWGRQKDTYEQYF. The CDR3, as DNA: TGTGCCAGCAGCCAAGATTGGGGCCGGCAAAAAGATACCTACGAGCAGTACTTC.

This clonotype was observed many times. The chain links TRBV6-5 to TRBJ1-1; no clear D. Germline loops: CDR1 MNHEY, CDR2 SVGAGI. Trimming removed 6 bases at V and 5 bases at J, with 10 bases between. The CDR3 length is 12 residues. CDR3 protein: CASRSDRTEAFF. The CDR3 DNA reads as TGTGCCAGCAGATCGGACCGGACTGAAGCTTTCTTT.